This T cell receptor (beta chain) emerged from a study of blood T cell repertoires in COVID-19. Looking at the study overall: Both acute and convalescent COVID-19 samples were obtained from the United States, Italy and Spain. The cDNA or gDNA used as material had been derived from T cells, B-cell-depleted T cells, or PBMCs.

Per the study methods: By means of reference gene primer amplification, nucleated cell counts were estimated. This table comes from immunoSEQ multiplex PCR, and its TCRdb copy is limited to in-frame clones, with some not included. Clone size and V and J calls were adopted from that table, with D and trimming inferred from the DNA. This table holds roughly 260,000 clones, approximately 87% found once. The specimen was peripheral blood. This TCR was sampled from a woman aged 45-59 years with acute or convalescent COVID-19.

The CDR3: CASSPTGRETQYF. CDR3 bases: TGTGCCAGCAGTCCCACAGGGCGGGAGACCCAGTACTTC. The chain is built from TRBV6-5 and TRBJ2-5, with D maybe TRBD1 (6 bases). Trimming shortened V by 5 bases and J by 5 bases, and 12 bases separated the two germline ends. Looked up from germline, CDR1 is MNHEY and CDR2 is SVGAGI. The CDR3 spans 13 residues.